These T cell receptor beta chains were read from a single sample in a study of blood T cells in healthy people across ages. TCRdb ran MiXCR on the 5' RACE reads and lists one entry per CDR3 protein. The sample holds roughly 1.4 million distinct CDR3 sequences, 55% to 75% seen once. The specimen was blood. The receptors were sampled from a man between 18 and 29 years old in good health. CDR3s include the opening cysteine and the closing phenylalanine or tryptophan. D genes are given only for firm matches. The size of a clone is reported for some rows only, either as once, few or many, or as a class for expanded clones.

D	V	size	J	CDR3	DNA
-	TRBV4-1	-	TRBJ1-1	CASSQGPRAGTEAFF	TGCGCCAGCAGCCAAGGTCCCAGGGCCGGCACTGAAGCTTTCTTT
-	TRBV20-1	few	TRBJ1-1	CSASANTEAFF	TGCAGTGCTAGCGCCAACACTGAAGCTTTCTTT
-	TRBV5-5	few	TRBJ1-2	CASSRAMSPDGYTF	TGTGCCAGCAGCCGCGCGATGTCCCCCGATGGCTACACCTTC
-	TRBV12-3/TRBV12-4	few	TRBJ2-1	CASSPGQEQFF	TGTGCCAGCAGCCCCGGACAGGAGCAGTTCTTC
-	TRBV7-2	-	TRBJ2-3	CASSLGGAPTDTQYF	TGTGCCAGCAGCTTAGGGGGGGCGCCCACAGATACGCAGTATTTT
-	TRBV5-6	-	TRBJ2-7	CASSFPTSSYEQYF	TGTGCCAGCAGCTTTCCAACAAGCTCCTACGAGCAGTACTTC
-	TRBV7-9	few	TRBJ1-1	CASTPGTAFNTEAFF	TGTGCCAGCACCCCCGGAACAGCGTTTAACACTGAAGCTTTCTTT
-	TRBV20-1	-	TRBJ2-3	CSAGPRRLVEDTDTQYF	TGCAGTGCTGGCCCCCGCCGTCTAGTGGAGGACACAGATACGCAGTATTTT
-	TRBV20-1	once	TRBJ2-3	CSATSSFDTQYF	TGCAGTGCTACCTCTAGCTTTGATACGCAGTATTTT
TRBD2	TRBV5-1	-	TRBJ2-1	CASSLGVTGGHYNEQFF	TGCGCCAGCAGCTTGGGCGTCACGGGGGGTCATTACAATGAGCAGTTCTTC
TRBD1	TRBV29-1	-	TRBJ1-1	CSVWDRDYTEAFF	TGCAGCGTCTGGGACAGAGACTACACTGAAGCTTTCTTT
TRBD1	TRBV11-2	-	TRBJ2-6	CASSFLTGGTNVLTF	TGTGCCAGCAGCTTCCTGACAGGGGGAACCAACGTCCTGACTTTC
-	TRBV27	many	TRBJ2-7	CASFSSSYEQYF	TGTGCCAGTTTTTCAAGCTCCTACGAGCAGTACTTC
-	TRBV29-1	-	TRBJ2-1	CSVGLSYYNEQFF	TGCAGCGTCGGACTATCATACTACAATGAGCAGTTCTTC
-	TRBV9	-	TRBJ2-1	CASSPPPHNEQFF	TGTGCCAGCAGCCCCCCGCCCCACAATGAGCAGTTCTTC
-	TRBV29-1	-	TRBJ2-3	CSVEGIGTHGTDTQYF	TGCAGCGTTGAAGGCATTGGGACTCATGGCACAGATACGCAGTATTTT
TRBD1	TRBV6-5	-	TRBJ2-7	CASSSGAGGAYEQYF	TGTGCCAGCAGCAGTGGGGCAGGGGGTGCTTACGAGCAGTACTTC
TRBD1	TRBV5-1	few	TRBJ2-6	CASSLATGVSPLGANVLTF	TGCGCCAGCAGCTTGGCGACAGGGGTGAGCCCTCTGGGGGCCAACGTCCTGACTTTC
-	TRBV5-1	-	TRBJ2-7	CARRGWPYEQYF	TGCGCGCGCCGGGGCTGGCCCTACGAGCAGTACTTC
-	TRBV7-9	-	TRBJ2-2	CASPLSALTVLNTGELFF	TGTGCCAGCCCCTTATCCGCCTTGACAGTACTTAACACCGGGGAGCTGTTTTTT
-	TRBV12-3/TRBV12-4	-	TRBJ2-3	CASTTGTIPNTDTQYF	TGTGCCAGCACTACGGGGACCATTCCTAACACAGATACGCAGTATTTT
-	TRBV28	few	TRBJ1-6	CASSPFGPLHF	TGTGCCAGCAGCCCATTTGGACCCCTCCACTTT
TRBD2	TRBV5-1	-	TRBJ2-2	CASSLVLAGGPGELFF	TGCGCCAGCAGCTTGGTACTAGCGGGGGGCCCCGGGGAGCTGTTTTTT
TRBD2	TRBV4-3	-	TRBJ2-7	CASSQGATGGYEQYF	TGCGCCAGCAGCCAAGGTGCGACGGGAGGCTACGAGCAGTACTTC
-	TRBV12-3/TRBV12-4	-	TRBJ1-2	CASSRVGGYNYGYTF	TGTGCCAGCAGCAGGGTTGGGGGTTATAACTATGGCTACACCTTC
-	TRBV20-1	-	TRBJ2-6	CSASDGTFSGANVLTF	TGCAGTGCTTCCGACGGTACTTTCTCTGGGGCCAACGTCCTGACTTTC
TRBD1	TRBV2	once	TRBJ1-1	CASRLDRGAFF	TGTGCCAGCAGGCTGGACAGGGGAGCTTTCTTT
-	TRBV29-1	few	TRBJ2-5	CSGRGLQETQYF	TGCAGCGGTCGGGGCCTCCAAGAGACCCAGTACTTC
TRBD2	TRBV7-2	-	TRBJ2-5	CASSKTPDLLAGGPQETQYF	TGTGCCAGCAGCAAGACACCCGATTTGCTAGCGGGAGGGCCTCAAGAGACCCAGTACTTC
-	TRBV29-1	few	TRBJ2-1	CSVLFLTRQGIINEQFF	TGCAGCGTTTTATTCCTCACGAGGCAGGGGATCATCAATGAGCAGTTCTTC
-	TRBV3-1	-	TRBJ2-2	CASSQDPIGANTGELFF	TGTGCCAGCAGCCAAGATCCAATTGGAGCTAACACCGGGGAGCTGTTTTTT
-	TRBV12-3/TRBV12-4	-	TRBJ2-7	CASRDLKSGYEQYF	TGTGCCAGCAGGGACCTGAAGAGCGGTTACGAGCAGTACTTC
-	TRBV15	-	TRBJ2-5	CATSRDLTPQETQYF	TGTGCCACCAGCAGAGATCTCACACCCCAAGAGACCCAGTACTTC
TRBD1	TRBV11-1	-	TRBJ2-7	CASSLVGQAYYEQYF	TGTGCCAGCAGCTTAGTGGGACAGGCCTACTACGAGCAGTACTTC
-	TRBV7-2	-	TRBJ2-3	CASSLGLTADTQYF	TGTGCCAGCAGCTTGGGGTTGACGGCGGATACGCAGTATTTT
TRBD2	TRBV6-6	-	TRBJ2-5	CASSTGTIRETQYF	TGTGCCAGCAGCACCGGGACTATTCGGGAGACCCAGTACTTC
-	TRBV6-4	many	TRBJ2-1	CASSVRAEGRNEQFF	TGTGCCAGCAGTGTTCGAGCGGAGGGGAGGAATGAGCAGTTCTTC
TRBD1	TRBV3-1	-	TRBJ2-1	CASSQDLRQGVFNEQFF	TGTGCCAGCAGCCAAGATCTGAGGCAGGGGGTATTCAATGAGCAGTTCTTC
TRBD1	TRBV20-1	few	TRBJ2-3	CSAQSPGQISTDTQYF	TGCAGTGCTCAATCCCCGGGACAGATAAGCACAGATACGCAGTATTTT
TRBD1	TRBV10-3	once	TRBJ1-4	CAIRGDRSNEKLFF	TGTGCCATCAGGGGGGACAGATCTAATGAAAAACTGTTTTTT
-	TRBV18	-	TRBJ1-1	CANSSQFQGSTEAFF	TGTGCCAACTCTTCTCAGTTCCAGGGGTCAACTGAAGCTTTCTTT
TRBD2	TRBV7-9	-	TRBJ2-2	CASSPTSGRAGELFF	TGTGCCAGCAGTCCGACTAGCGGGAGAGCCGGGGAGCTGTTTTTT
-	TRBV7-9	-	TRBJ2-7	CASSLLYSYEQYF	TGTGCCAGCAGCTTACTTTACTCCTACGAGCAGTACTTC
TRBD2	TRBV5-6	-	TRBJ2-2	CASSLRVAGPLGELFF	TGTGCCAGCAGCTTGAGGGTAGCGGGGCCTCTCGGGGAGCTGTTTTTT
-	TRBV7-2	once	TRBJ2-3	CAITATPSTDTQYF	TGTGCCATCACTGCCACCCCTAGCACAGATACGCAGTATTTT